This TCR beta chain was documented in a study of shared clonotypes between healthy human individuals. In the original analysis: ImmunoSEQ output lacked quality scores and full-length reads, limiting matched filtering. This table comes from immunoSEQ multiplex PCR, and its TCRdb copy is limited to in-frame clones, with some not included. V and J calls and clone size are copied from that table; D and trimming were computed from the DNA. The data contain 850,000 to 1,100,000 clones, around 77% of them singletons. General observations from the study: Memory subsets generally showed lower estimated richness than naive subsets. Sampling included only blood; tissue repertoires likely differ.

Only one count was recorded for this clone. The antigen is undetermined. The donors, all of them Caucasian adults, lived in Nashville, Tennessee. This receptor was obtained from a man between 18 and 35 years old in good health. Some clones in this sample may be carry-over from other donors' samples. Sequencing was performed on memory CD4+ T cells from PBMCs. Sample subset: CD45RA-negative fraction.

The CDR3 spells CASSLGLAGGYDEQYF. CDR3 sequence (DNA): TGTGCCAGCAGCTTAGGGCTAGCGGGAGGGTACGACGAGCAGTACTTC. The genes are TRBV7-9 and TRBJ2-7; 12 nucleotides line up with TRBD2. The germline V gene encodes CDR1 SEHNR and CDR2 FQNEAQ (reference sequence). V trimming: 1 base; J trimming: 5 bases; junction bases outside the gene matches: 6. This CDR3 spans 16 amino acids.